A single sample is the source of the 17 T cell receptor beta chains below, sequenced in a study of T cell repertoires in cytomegalovirus infection. The antigens for these receptors are not known. TCRdb re-called the reads through MiXCR, storing one row per CDR3 protein. The profile shows around 800,000 distinct CDR3 sequences, around a third of them singletons. Here the sequenced sample was cultured CD8+ T cells from PBMCs, taken from culture after CMV antigen stimulation. All receptors come from a human donor in good health (CMV status not recorded). Some clones in this sample may be carry-over from other donors' samples.

There are a few counts of this clonotype. This chain joins TRBV11-1 and TRBJ2-1, with 7 nucleotides matching TRBD1. The CDR3 consists of 15 residues. Germline V lookup: CDR1 SGHAT, CDR2 FQDESV (reference sequence). V lost 6 bases, J lost 10 bases, and 15 bases stayed unmatched. This chain's CDR3 is CASSQTKQGSYEQFF. CDR3 DNA: TGTGCCAGCAGTCAGACAAAACAGGGGTCTTACGAGCAGTTCTTC.

The sample holds many counts of this clonotype. The chain carries TRBV7-9 and TRBJ1-4, with D possibly TRBD1 on 5 matching bases. Trimming cost V 1 base and J 5 bases, with 14 bases left between them. The germline CDR1 and CDR2 sequences are SEHNR and FQNEAQ (reference sequence). The CDR3 extends over 16 amino acids. CDR3 protein: CASSLGSPRVNEKLFF. The CDR3 coding sequence is TGTGCCAGCAGCTTAGGGTCGCCCAGGGTAAATGAAAAACTGTTTTTT.

The chain combines TRBV2 with TRBJ1-5, with D possibly TRBD1 on 5 matching bases. The germline V gene has CDR1 SNHLY and CDR2 FYNNEI. The CDR3 sequence is 15 residues long. The V and J ends lost 7 bases and 0 bases respectively, with 13 bases between them. CDR3 in amino acids: CASTSGDHSNQPQHF. The CDR3 nucleotides are TGTGCCAGCACCTCGGGGGATCATAGCAATCAGCCCCAGCATTTT.

The chain's CDR3 is CASSDTREAFF. The DNA for the CDR3 is TGTGCCAGCTCCGACACTAGGGAAGCTTTCTTT. The chain employs TRBV18 and TRBJ1-1; D uncertain. Trimming stripped 6 bases from V and 8 bases from J, with 10 bases between. CDR1 KGHSH and CDR2 LQKENI come from the germline V gene. This CDR3 has 11 amino acids. The full variable domain, completed using reference TRBV18 and TRBJ1-1, is NAGVMQNPRHLVRRRGQEARLRCSPMKGHSHVYWYRQLPEEGLKFMVYLQKENIIDESGMPKERFSAEFPKEGPSILRIQQVVRGDSAAYFCASSDTREAFFGQGTRLTVV.

This clonotype was seen at least ten times. This chain joins TRBV7-2 and TRBJ2-7; weak D call: TRBD2 (6 bases). This CDR3 region has 13 residues. Germline loops: CDR1 SGHTA, CDR2 FQGNSA. The V gene lost 1 base and the J gene lost 3 bases, with 7 bases spanning the gap. The CDR3 DNA reads as TGTGCCAGCAGCTTAGACGGGGGCTACGAGCAGTACGTC. As protein: CASSLDGGYEQYV.

Points on this clonotype: A read error is possible here, since a much larger clone lies one base away. The chain employs TRBV12-3 or TRBV12-4 and TRBJ1-4; D is ambiguous. The V and J ends lost 5 bases and 2 bases respectively, with 12 bases between them. The CDR3 totals 15 residues. CDR3 sequence: CASSPTALTNEKLFF. CDR3 nucleotides: TGTGCCAGCAGTCCAACAGCCCTGACTAATGAAAAACTGTTTTTT.

The table lists this clonotype with a few counts. The chain recombines TRBV7-9 with TRBJ2-2; 14 positions match TRBD2. The CDR3 spans 19 residues. CDR1 SEHNR and CDR2 FQNEAQ come from the germline V gene (reference sequence). V lost 5 bases to trimming and J lost 0 bases; unmatched junction nucleotides: 8. The CDR3 DNA sequence: TGTGCCAGCAGCGGCGTAGGGACTAGCGGGAGACCGAACACCGGGGAGCTGTTTTTT. Translating it yields CASSGVGTSGRPNTGELFF.

The chain couples TRBV6-1 to TRBJ2-2; tentatively, D is TRBD1 (6 bases). The CDR3 consists of 16 residues. CDR1 is MNHNS and CDR2 is SASEGT in the germline V gene. With 6 bases removed from V and 1 base from J, the gap between germline ends came to 15 bases. The CDR3 region has the DNA TGTGCCAGCAGCCACGCTGGGGGCCTGAACACCGGGGAGCTGTTTTTT. Its translation is CASSHAGGLNTGELFF.

The V gene is TRBV15, the J gene TRBJ2-5; D is perhaps TRBD2 (5 bases). The ends were cut back, 1 base at V and 4 bases at J, with 7 bases in the middle. The CDR3 spans 13 residues. From germline, CDR1 is LNHNV and CDR2 YYDKDF (reference sequence). The DNA of the CDR3 is TGTGCCACCAGCAGAGGGACTCTAGAGACCCAGTACTTC. Protein: CATSRGTLETQYF.

Only a few counts were recorded for this clonotype. The chain employs TRBV6-5 and TRBJ2-7; 8 nucleotides align to TRBD1. The CDR3 has 14 amino acids. Looked up from germline, CDR1 is MNHEY and CDR2 is SVGAGI. The V gene end was trimmed by 0 bases and the J gene end by 6 bases; junction bases not matched to a gene: 4. This CDR3 is CASSYSGTGVEQYF. In DNA form, the CDR3 reads TGTGCCAGCAGTTACTCCGGGACAGGAGTCGAGCAGTACTTC.

The table lists this clonotype with many counts. The chain's CDR3 is CASSWWTTGVYEKLFF. DNA of the CDR3: TGTGCCAGCAGCTGGTGGACGACAGGGGTTTATGAAAAACTGTTTTTT. The gene calls are TRBV11-2 and TRBJ1-4; 8 bases are a match to TRBD1. Per germline, CDR1 SGHAT and CDR2 FQNNGV. After removal of 4 bases from V and 6 bases from J, the junction contained 10 bases not matched to a gene. The CDR3 has 16 amino acids. Together with reference TRBV11-2 and TRBJ1-4, the CDR3 gives the full variable domain: EAGVAQSPRYKIIEKRQSVAFWCNPISGHATLYWYQQILGQGPKLLIQFQNNGVVDDSQLPKDRFSAERLKGVDSTLKIQPAKLEDSAVYLCASSWWTTGVYEKLFFGSGTQLSVL.

This clonotype came up a few times. The chain joins TRBV7-6 to TRBJ1-1; D unclear. The V gene's germline CDR1 is SGHVS and CDR2 FNYEAQ. The CDR3 spans 14 residues. V gave up 3 bases and J gave up 0 bases, with 8 bases separating them. The CDR3 coding sequence is TGTGCCAGCAGCTTGGCCTACCTGAACACTGAAGCTTTCTTT. It yields the protein CASSLAYLNTEAFF.

This clonotype was observed a few times. This chain connects TRBV19 to TRBJ1-1; D uncertain. The CDR3 is made up of 14 amino acids. V gave up 0 bases and J gave up 4 bases, with 9 bases separating them. Germline V lookup: CDR1 LNHDA, CDR2 SQIVND (reference sequence). The CDR3 nucleotides read TGTGCCAGTAGTATAGACGTCCTAGGCACTGAAGCTTTCTTT. Its protein product is CASSIDVLGTEAFF.

This clonotype has just a few counts. V usage is TRBV6-1 and J usage is TRBJ2-7; 8 bases map to TRBD1. The CDR3 contains 15 residues. J gave up 0 bases and V 4 bases, and 5 bases lay outside the gene matches. The germline V gene has CDR1 MNHNS and CDR2 SASEGT. CDR3: CASSAGQDSSYEQYF. The DNA for the CDR3 is TGTGCCAGCAGTGCGGGACAGGACAGCTCCTACGAGCAGTACTTC.

This clonotype was seen many times. The chain recombines TRBV7-2 with TRBJ2-1; the D is unclear. V was shortened by 5 bases and J by 1 base, with 9 bases between the two germline ends. The CDR3 length is 14 residues. Germline V CDR1 and CDR2: SGHTA, FQGNSA. DNA of the CDR3: TGTGCCAGCAGCCCCGATCGATCCTACAATGAGCAGTTCTTC. Encoded protein: CASSPDRSYNEQFF.

The J gene is TRBJ2-2, the V gene TRBV6-1, with D uncertain. This CDR3 has 16 amino acids. Germline assignment: CDR1 MNHNS and CDR2 SASEGT. Trimming left V 4 bases short and J 5 bases short, with 17 bases between. The chain's CDR3 is CASSVGVGLWTGELFF. The CDR3 nucleotides read TGTGCCAGCAGTGTTGGGGTGGGCCTGTGGACCGGGGAGCTGTTTTTT.

The rearrangement links TRBV7-9 to TRBJ1-2; D is unresolved. The CDR3 totals 18 residues. Germline V gene sequence: CDR1 SEHNR, CDR2 FQNEAQ (reference sequence). Trimming left V 5 bases short and J 6 bases short, with 28 bases between. CDR3 loop: CASSQISSLRGWRDGYTF. The CDR3 bases are TGTGCCAGCAGCCAAATATCTTCTCTACGGGGATGGAGGGATGGCTACACCTTC.